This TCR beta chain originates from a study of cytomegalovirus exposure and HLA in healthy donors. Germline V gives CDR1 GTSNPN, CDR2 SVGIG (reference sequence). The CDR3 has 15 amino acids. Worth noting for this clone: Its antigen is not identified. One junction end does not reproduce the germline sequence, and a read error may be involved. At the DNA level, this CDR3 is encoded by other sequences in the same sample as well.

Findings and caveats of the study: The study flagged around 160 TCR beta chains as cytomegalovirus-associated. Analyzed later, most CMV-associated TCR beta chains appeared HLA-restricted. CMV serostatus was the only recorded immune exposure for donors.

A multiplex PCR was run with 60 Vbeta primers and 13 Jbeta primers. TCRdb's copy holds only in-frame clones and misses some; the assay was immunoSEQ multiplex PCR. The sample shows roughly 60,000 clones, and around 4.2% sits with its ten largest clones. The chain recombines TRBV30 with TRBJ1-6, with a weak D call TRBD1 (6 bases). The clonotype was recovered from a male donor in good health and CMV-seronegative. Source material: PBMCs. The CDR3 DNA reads TGTGCCTGGAGTCGAGGGGGAGCAGATAATTCACCCCTACACTTT. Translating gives CAWSRGGADNSPLHF. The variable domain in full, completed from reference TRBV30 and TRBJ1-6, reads SQTIHQWPATLVQPVGSPLSLECTVEGTSNPNLYWYRQAAGRGLQLLFYSVGIGQISSEVPQNLSASRPQDRQFILSSKKLLLSDSGFYLCAWSRGGADNSPLHFGNGTRLTVT.